This T cell receptor beta chain was identified during a study of cytomegalovirus exposure and HLA in healthy donors. Whole-study results and caveats: Researchers reported in a later analysis that a missense DCLRE1C variant was tied to TCR beta V- and J-gene trimming.

In its sample, this clone was seen a few times. Its antigen is not known. Primers for the PCR totalled 60 Vbeta and 13 Jbeta. Sequencing used immunoSEQ multiplex PCR; TCRdb keeps in-frame clones, though not all of them. The sample holds 35,000 to 45,000 clones, around 77% seen once. The sequence came from a young woman in good health and CMV-seropositive. What was sequenced was PBMCs.

The CDR3 is CASSPDLQGAGGYTF. The CDR3 bases are TGTGCCAGCAGTCCCGACTTACAGGGGGCGGGGGGCTACACCTTC. The J gene is TRBJ1-2, the V gene TRBV7-6, with 9 bases fitting TRBD1. Germline-derived CDR1 and CDR2 are SGHVS and FNYEAQ. The CDR3 loop spans 15 amino acids. Trimming took 6 bases from V and 8 from J; bases not matched to a gene: 13.